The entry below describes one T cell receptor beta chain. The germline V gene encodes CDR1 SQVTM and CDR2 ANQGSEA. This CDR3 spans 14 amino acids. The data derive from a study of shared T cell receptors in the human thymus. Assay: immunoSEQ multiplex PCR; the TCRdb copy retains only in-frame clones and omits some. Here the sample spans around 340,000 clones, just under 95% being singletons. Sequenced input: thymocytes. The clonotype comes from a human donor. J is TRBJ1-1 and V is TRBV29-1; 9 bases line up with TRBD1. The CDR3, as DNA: TGCAGTGTTAGGACAGGGGCGCTGAACACTGAAGCTTTCTTT. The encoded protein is CSVRTGALNTEAFF.